One sample yielded the 28 T cell receptor beta chains listed below, sequenced in a study of STAT5B mutations in CD4+ large granular lymphocyte leukemia. Sequencing was performed with immunoSEQ multiplex PCR; in TCRdb, only in-frame clones are kept and a portion is missing. The sample has tens of thousands of clones; around 70% are singletons. The specimen was CD4+ T cells from blood buffy coats. The receptor source for this set is a human donor in good health.

This clone was found a few times. The V call is TRBV7-9, the J call TRBJ1-5; the match to TRBD1 covers 10 bases. Looked up from germline, CDR1 is SEHNR and CDR2 is FQNEAQ (reference sequence). The CDR3 totals 16 residues. V was pared by 7 bases and J by 2 bases, with 8 bases of the junction left unmatched. CDR3 sequence reads: CASTEAGTGGNQPQHF. The CDR3 coding sequence is TGTGCCAGCACCGAGGCCGGGACAGGGGGCAATCAGCCCCAGCATTTT.

This clone has more than one count but fewer than ten. V is TRBV11-1 and J is TRBJ1-1, with 11 bases that match TRBD1. Germline trimming cut 5 bases from V and 4 bases from J; bases unmatched to any gene: 6. CDR1 and CDR2 from the germline V gene are SGHAT and FQDESV (reference sequence). The CDR3 is 15 amino acids. In nucleotides, the CDR3 is TGTGCCAGCAGCCAATCCGGGACAGGGGGCACTGAAGCTTTCTTT. This encodes CASSQSGTGGTEAFF. Complete variable domain (other parts from reference TRBV11-1 and TRBJ1-1): EAEVAQSPRYKITEKSQAVAFWCDPISGHATLYWYRQILGQGPELLVQFQDESVVDDSQLPKDRFSAERLKGVDSTLKIQPAELGDSAMYLCASSQSGTGGTEAFFGQGTRLTVV.

This clone was picked up one time. In DNA form, the CDR3 reads TGTGCCAGCTCACCTGCCCAAGAGACCCAGTACTTC. Its translation is CASSPAQETQYF. This chain uses TRBV18 with TRBJ2-5, with D unclear. The germline CDR1 and CDR2 sequences are KGHSH and LQKENI. The CDR3 sequence is 12 residues long. V shed 3 bases and J shed 1 base, with 3 bases lying between them.

This clone was recorded once. The chain is built from TRBV10-3 and TRBJ2-5; possible D gene TRBD1, 5 bases. Looked up from germline, CDR1 is ENHRY and CDR2 is SYGVKD. The CDR3 has 15 amino acids. The V gene lost 0 bases and the J gene lost 2 bases, with 10 bases spanning the gap. The CDR3 reads CAISESAGLQETQYF. The DNA for the CDR3 is TGTGCCATCAGTGAGTCTGCAGGGCTACAAGAGACCCAGTACTTC.

The V and J genes are TRBV28 and TRBJ1-1, with unresolved D. The germline gives CDR1 MDHEN, CDR2 SYDVKM. V was clipped by 5 bases and J by 2 bases, with 12 bases between them. The CDR3 has 14 amino acids. CDR3 nucleotide sequence: TGTGCCAGCAGTCCCGGGGTCTATAACACTGAAGCTTTCTTT. Protein: CASSPGVYNTEAFF.

This sequence joins TRBV30 and TRBJ2-7, with 8 bases fitting TRBD1. This CDR3 has 17 residues. V lost 1 base, J lost 2 bases, and 13 bases stayed unmatched. Germline V gene lookup returns CDR1 GTSNPN and CDR2 SVGIG (reference sequence). The CDR3 bases are TGTGCCTGGAGTGCACGGGACAGGCTCTCTGGCACCTACGAGCAGTACTTC. Its protein product is CAWSARDRLSGTYEQYF.

This chain's CDR3 is CASSLTWGQEKLFF. As DNA, the CDR3 is TGCGCCAGCAGCTTGACCTGGGGGCAAGAAAAACTGTTTTTT. V is TRBV5-1 and J is TRBJ1-4; D is perhaps TRBD1 (6 bases). Per germline, CDR1 SGHRS and CDR2 YFSETQ. V shed 1 base and J shed 8 bases, with 12 bases lying between them. The CDR3 runs to 14 residues.

The CDR3 coding sequence is TGTGCCAGCAGCGTAGCCGGAGCTAGCGGGGGTGTTGAGCAGTTCTTC. Residues: CASSVAGASGGVEQFF. V and J are TRBV9 and TRBJ2-1; 10 positions match TRBD2. The CDR3 is made up of 16 amino acids. J lost 9 bases, V lost 0 bases, and 9 bases had no gene match. Germline V lookup: CDR1 SGDLS, CDR2 YYNGEE.

There are a few counts of this clone. J is TRBJ1-1 and V is TRBV20-1; no clear D. The germline V gene encodes CDR1 DFQATT and CDR2 SNEGSKA (reference sequence). This CDR3 region has 11 residues. The DNA for the CDR3 is TGCAGGAGCCAGGCGAACACTGAAGCTTTCTTT. Protein: CRSQANTEAFF.

The DNA of the CDR3 is TGTGCCAGTAGTATAGGGGGGACAGGGGGCTGGGAGACCCAGTACTTC. As protein: CASSIGGTGGWETQYF. The genes are TRBV19 and TRBJ2-5; TRBD1 aligns across 12 bases. Germline V CDR1 and CDR2: LNHDA, SQIVND (reference sequence). The CDR3 extends over 16 amino acids. Trimming removed 1 base from V and 5 bases from J; junction bases left unmatched: 5.

This clone was detected a few times. This chain uses TRBV6-5 with TRBJ1-2; 9 bases fit TRBD1. Germline CDR1 and CDR2: MNHEY and SVGAGI. This CDR3 region has 13 residues. Trimming at V came to 6 bases and at J to 4 bases, leaving 3 bases not matched to a gene. The CDR3 coding sequence is TGTGCCAGCAGCTGGGGACAGGGCTATGGCTACACCTTC. Translating it yields CASSWGQGYGYTF.

There are a few counts of this clone. V usage is TRBV30 and J usage is TRBJ1-6; a possible D gene is TRBD1 (5 bases). V lost 0 bases and J lost 7, with 19 bases in between. Germline-derived CDR1 and CDR2 are GTSNPN and SVGIG (reference sequence). The CDR3 is made up of 17 amino acids. The CDR3 here is CAWSVIIGQGGNSPLHF. CDR3 coding DNA: TGTGCCTGGAGTGTAATTATCGGACAAGGTGGGAATTCACCCCTCCACTTT.

The CDR3 DNA reads TGTGCCAGCAGCCCCCGAGTAGCGGGGACCCAAGAGACCCAGTACTTC. Its protein is CASSPRVAGTQETQYF. This chain links TRBV9 with TRBJ2-5; 8 bases fit TRBD2. Losses at the gene ends were 4 bases for V and 1 base for J; bases not matched to a gene: 9. The CDR3 is 16 amino acids. Germline V gene lookup returns CDR1 SGDLS and CDR2 YYNGEE.

The rearrangement uses TRBV7-2 and TRBJ2-5; possibly TRBD1 for D (6 bases). This CDR3 region has 15 residues. In germline, CDR1 is SGHTA, CDR2 FQGNSA. V was trimmed by 2 bases and J by 5 bases, leaving 15 bases between them. The DNA of the CDR3 is TGTGCCAGCAGCTTATCCTACAGGGTTTGGGAGACCCAGTACTTC. It specifies CASSLSYRVWETQYF.

In its sample, this clone was seen a few times. The chain combines TRBV28 with TRBJ2-6; D gene uncertain. The CDR3 sequence is 14 residues long. V lost 3 bases to trimming and J lost 8 bases, with 11 bases between them. Germline V gene data show CDR1 as MDHEN and CDR2 as SYDVKM. The CDR3, as DNA: TGTGCCAGCAGTTTTGTACAGCCTCCCAACGTCCTGACTTTC. This translates into CASSFVQPPNVLTF.

The chain recombines TRBV5-6 with TRBJ2-5; no clear D. V was cut by 1 base and J by 3 bases, with 7 bases left in between. The V gene's germline CDR1 is SGHDT and CDR2 YYEEEE. CDR3 size: 13 residues. CDR3 amino acids: CASSLWVEETQYF. CDR3 bases: TGTGCCAGCAGCTTGTGGGTTGAAGAGACCCAGTACTTC.

The rearrangement links TRBV6-5 to TRBJ1-4, with a tentative D call TRBD1 (5 bases). V lost 2 bases and J lost 10, with 14 bases in between. CDR3 size: 14 residues. Per the germline V gene, CDR1 is MNHEY and CDR2 is SVGAGI. The CDR3 sequence: CASSYDGRGGKLFF. The DNA of the CDR3 is TGTGCCAGCAGTTACGACGGGAGGGGTGGAAAACTGTTTTTT.

In this sample, this clone turned up a few times. The chain couples TRBV6-6 to TRBJ1-6, with D unresolved. Germline CDR1 is MNHNY and CDR2 is SVGAGI (reference sequence). V was trimmed by 2 bases and J by 7 bases, leaving 9 bases between them. The CDR3 has 14 amino acids. The CDR3 DNA follows: TGTGCCAGCAGTTACCCCGATTTGAATTCACCCCTCCACTTT. This sequence encodes CASSYPDLNSPLHF.

V is TRBV6-5 and J is TRBJ1-6; the D is unclear. This CDR3 has 15 residues. The germline V gene has CDR1 MNHEY and CDR2 SVGAGI. V was cut by 6 bases and J by 0 bases, with 9 bases left in between. CDR3 sequence reads: CASRRGSSYNSPLHF. The CDR3 DNA is TGTGCCAGCAGGCGCGGGAGCTCCTATAATTCACCCCTCCACTTT.

This sequence joins TRBV14 and TRBJ2-5; D remains ambiguous. Germline loops: CDR1 SGHDN, CDR2 FVKESK. The CDR3 runs 14 residues. Deletions cut 4 bases from V and 4 bases from J, with 13 bases between. Here the CDR3 reads CASSRGWTSETQYF. The CDR3 DNA sequence: TGTGCCAGCAGCCGCGGCTGGACCTCAGAGACCCAGTACTTC.

This clone was seen only a few times. The rearrangement joins TRBV29-1 to TRBJ1-1; D remains unclear. This CDR3 is 10 amino acids long. Germline assignment: CDR1 SQVTM and CDR2 ANQGSEA. With 0 bases removed from V and 10 bases from J, the gap between germline ends came to 6 bases. CDR3 coding DNA: TGCAGCGTTGAAGACACGTCAGCTTTCTTT. It is translated as CSVEDTSAFF.

The table lists this clone with a few counts. V usage is TRBV7-8 and J usage is TRBJ1-2, with D perhaps matching TRBD1 (5 bases). V was pared by 1 base and J by 14 bases, with 17 bases between. From germline, CDR1 is SGHVS and CDR2 FQNEAQ. The CDR3 contains 13 residues. The CDR3 DNA is TGTGCCAGCAGCTTAGGATTACAGGCGGCTCGGACCTTC. Amino acids: CASSLGLQAARTF.

About this clone itself: An end of the junction differs from the germline gene, which may be a read error. The chain employs TRBV18 and TRBJ2-1, with 14 positions matching TRBD2. The CDR3 extends over 17 amino acids. Germline V gives CDR1 KGHSH, CDR2 LQKENI. The CDR3 DNA is TGTGCCATCTCACCACCGGGGACTAGCGGGGGCTACAATGAGCAGTTCTTC. Its translation is CAISPPGTSGGYNEQFF.

This clone is a singleton in its sample. The CDR3 DNA follows: TGTGCCACCAGCAGAGATCCTCCGACTAGCGGGGGGTACACAGATACGCAGTATTTT. The encoded protein is CATSRDPPTSGGYTDTQYF. This chain links TRBV15 with TRBJ2-3; the match to TRBD2 covers 13 bases. After removal of 0 bases from V and 2 bases from J, the junction contained 8 bases not matched to a gene. The CDR3 covers 19 residues. Germline V gene lookup returns CDR1 LNHNV and CDR2 YYDKDF (reference sequence).

A few counts support this clone. The rearrangement links TRBV6-5 to TRBJ1-1; D is ambiguous. This CDR3 region has 15 residues. Germline V gene lookup returns CDR1 MNHEY and CDR2 SVGAGI. Trimming left V 0 bases short and J 0 bases short, with 8 bases between. CDR3: CASSYSGNMNTEAFF. The CDR3 bases are TGTGCCAGCAGTTACTCGGGAAATATGAACACTGAAGCTTTCTTT.

This sequence joins TRBV7-2 and TRBJ2-2; a weak D match, TRBD2 (5 bases). Germline V gene data show CDR1 as SGHTA and CDR2 as FQGNSA. The V gene lost 5 bases and the J gene lost 7 bases, with 17 bases spanning the gap. CDR3 length equals 15 residues. CDR3 region: CASSPSGRRIGELFF. Here the CDR3 DNA reads TGTGCCAGCAGCCCCTCTGGGCGGAGGATCGGGGAGCTGTTTTTT.

As to this clone: Germline and junction disagree at one end, which may indicate a read error. The rearrangement uses TRBV6-5 and TRBJ2-3; D is undetermined. The CDR3 length is 13 residues. Germline V gives CDR1 MNHEY, CDR2 SVGAGI. As DNA, the CDR3 is TGTGCCAGCACCAAGGTCGGAGCTCTTCTGGCCCATTTT. Translation: CASTKVGALLAHF.

V is TRBV9 and J is TRBJ2-3; 16 bases map to TRBD2. Looked up from germline, CDR1 is SGDLS and CDR2 is YYNGEE. This CDR3 is built from 21 residues. Trimming cost V 4 bases and J 4 bases; bases outside gene matches: 18. CDR3 nucleotides: TGTGCCAGCAGCCCCCGCCCCGGGACTAGCGGGGGGGCCAGTAAAGCAGATACGCAGTATTTT. This translates into CASSPRPGTSGGASKADTQYF.